The 13 T cell receptor beta chains in this list originate from one sample, sequenced in a study of molecular identifiers for immune sequencing clone quantification (dated by TCRdb to 2016 to 2019). Receptor libraries were prepared by PCR. Sequenced using an Illumina HiSeq 4000. TCRdb handled the public reads itself, with Q25 trimming in fastp and clone calling in MiXCR, and kept productive beta chains. Every entry covers one CDR3 protein and lists the most common genes and DNA from its rows. The sample table records 550,000 to 750,000 distinct CDR3 sequences; just under 20% of these occur just once. The ten largest make up roughly 0.9% of the sample. The sample taken for sequencing was naive CD8+ T cells from blood, with Jurkat cell RNA spiked in. The cell subset or site label of this sample denotes: FACS-sorted CD8+CD4-CCR7+CD45RA+ naive T cells. These receptors were obtained from a human donor in good health. Some libraries in this study had Jurkat cell RNA spiked in.

This clonotype was counted ten times or more. The chain joins TRBV6-2 or TRBV6-3 to TRBJ2-7; 9 bases agree with TRBD1. Trimming removed 3 bases from V and 6 bases from J; junction bases left unmatched: 6. The CDR3 extends over 14 amino acids. Germline CDR1 reads MNHEY; CDR2 reads SVGEGT. CDR3: CASSYWDREVEQYF. In DNA, the CDR3 is TGTGCCAGCAGTTATTGGGACAGGGAGGTCGAGCAGTACTTC.

The rearrangement uses TRBV9 and TRBJ2-2; either TRBD1 or TRBD2 may fit D (6 bases each). V shed 4 bases and J shed 1 base, with 14 bases lying between them. Germline CDR1 is SGDLS and CDR2 is YYNGEE. The CDR3 consists of 16 residues. The DNA of the CDR3 is TGTGCCAGCAGCAGGGGGGCAGGGCAGAACACCGGGGAGCTGTTTTTT. The encoded protein is CASSRGAGQNTGELFF.

This clonotype was counted between two and nine times. V and J are TRBV4-3 and TRBJ2-2; 8 bases match TRBD2. The germline CDR1 and CDR2 sequences are LGHNA and YSLEER. CDR3 length equals 16 residues. V dropped 3 bases and J dropped 1; count of bases not matched to a gene: 4. CDR3 sequence (DNA): TGCGCCAGCAGCCAGGGGACTAGTAGGAACACCGGGGAGCTGTTTTTT. Protein product: CASSQGTSRNTGELFF.

In the case of this clonotype: A much larger clone is a single base away; this may be a read error. The rearrangement uses TRBV9 and TRBJ2-5, with D maybe TRBD2 (5 bases). V lost 1 base, J lost 4 bases, and 14 bases lay in between. The CDR3 spans 15 residues. CDR1 and CDR2 (germline): SGDLS, YYNGEE. The CDR3 sequence: CASSVSAGDRETQYF. As DNA, the CDR3 is TGTGCCAGCAGCGTATCCGCGGGCGACCGAGAGACCCAGTACTTC.

There are many counts of this clonotype. The gene calls are TRBV7-9 and TRBJ2-3; 15 bases agree with TRBD2. The V gene end was trimmed by 1 base and the J gene end by 6 bases; junction bases not matched to a gene: 20. Germline V lookup: CDR1 SEHNR, CDR2 FQNEAQ (reference sequence). The CDR3 length is 22 residues. This chain's CDR3 is CASSLGVATGTSGRPRSDTQYF. CDR3 nucleotides: TGTGCCAGCAGCTTAGGGGTCGCGACCGGGACTAGCGGGAGGCCGAGGTCCGATACGCAGTATTTT.

This clonotype was observed a handful of times. V and J are TRBV29-1 and TRBJ2-1, with D maybe TRBD2 (6 bases). The V end lost 7 bases, the J end lost 4 bases, and 17 bases lay between the germline ends. Germline V lookup: CDR1 SQVTM, CDR2 ANQGSEA. The CDR3 spans 14 residues. Here the CDR3 reads CSGGRLDGYNEQFF. As DNA, the CDR3 is TGCAGCGGGGGGAGACTAGACGGATACAATGAGCAGTTCTTC.

This clonotype was seen many times. V gene TRBV7-9 combines with J gene TRBJ2-5; either TRBD1 or TRBD2 may fit D (5 bases each). Per germline, CDR1 SEHNR and CDR2 FQNEAQ (reference sequence). The CDR3 sequence is 14 residues long. Between the trimmed V and J ends, which lost 1 base and 5 bases, there was a span of 11 bases. CDR3 coding DNA: TGTGCCAGCAGCTTAGACAGGCCGGGGGAGACCCAGTACTTC. Its protein is CASSLDRPGETQYF.

V gene TRBV5-4 combines with J gene TRBJ2-7; no reliable D call. Germline V gives CDR1 SGHNT, CDR2 YYREEE (reference sequence). The CDR3 loop spans 13 amino acids. V dropped 1 base and J dropped 5 bases, with 10 bases sitting between them. The CDR3 region has the DNA TGTGCCAGCAGCTTGACCGCGAGCCACGAGCAGTACTTC. Translated, it gives CASSLTASHEQYF.

This clonotype was detected a few times. The CDR3 region has the DNA TGTGCCAGCAGCACTTTGCGGGAGGAGGCAGATACGCAGTATTTT. The encoded protein is CASSTLREEADTQYF. The chain uses TRBV28 and TRBJ2-3, with 8 bases fitting TRBD2. This CDR3 region has 15 residues. V shed 6 bases, J shed 4 bases, and the junction held 9 bases outside the gene matches. Germline values: CDR1 MDHEN, CDR2 SYDVKM.

This clonotype was recorded a few times. The chain carries TRBV20-1 and TRBJ2-1; 7 positions agree with TRBD1. The CDR3 is made up of 16 amino acids. Trimming at V came to 6 bases and at J to 3 bases, leaving 14 bases not matched to a gene. Per the germline V gene, CDR1 is DFQATT and CDR2 is SNEGSKA (reference sequence). The CDR3 loop is CSARPADRAVYNEQFF. The DNA of the CDR3 is TGCAGTGCCAGACCCGCCGACAGGGCAGTCTACAATGAGCAGTTCTTC.

This clonotype was counted at least ten times. The genes are TRBV12-3 or TRBV12-4 and TRBJ1-2; D gene ambiguous. This CDR3 contains 15 residues. V was trimmed by 6 bases and J by 4 bases, leaving 18 bases between them. CDR3 nucleotides: TGTGCCAGCAGCCCGACCGGGAGGGCCCTCTATGGCTACACCTTC. It is translated as CASSPTGRALYGYTF.

This clonotype has ten or more counts. This rearrangement joins TRBV7-6 to TRBJ2-7; D gene ambiguous. The germline V and J ends were trimmed by 2 bases and 3 bases, with 11 bases remaining between them. There are 14 residues in the CDR3. Germline CDR1 is SGHVS and CDR2 is FNYEAQ. DNA for the CDR3: TGTGCCAGCAGCTTAAACGGACCCGGCTACGAGCAGTACTTC. This codes for CASSLNGPGYEQYF.

Many counts were recorded for this clonotype. This sequence joins TRBV10-3 and TRBJ2-3; no definite D call. CDR1 is ENHRY and CDR2 is SYGVKD in the germline V gene. This CDR3 has 16 residues. V lost 3 bases, J lost 3 bases, and 16 bases lay in between. The CDR3 reads CAISDLALQGTDTQYF. The CDR3 coding sequence is TGTGCCATCAGTGACCTGGCCCTGCAAGGGACAGATACGCAGTATTTT.